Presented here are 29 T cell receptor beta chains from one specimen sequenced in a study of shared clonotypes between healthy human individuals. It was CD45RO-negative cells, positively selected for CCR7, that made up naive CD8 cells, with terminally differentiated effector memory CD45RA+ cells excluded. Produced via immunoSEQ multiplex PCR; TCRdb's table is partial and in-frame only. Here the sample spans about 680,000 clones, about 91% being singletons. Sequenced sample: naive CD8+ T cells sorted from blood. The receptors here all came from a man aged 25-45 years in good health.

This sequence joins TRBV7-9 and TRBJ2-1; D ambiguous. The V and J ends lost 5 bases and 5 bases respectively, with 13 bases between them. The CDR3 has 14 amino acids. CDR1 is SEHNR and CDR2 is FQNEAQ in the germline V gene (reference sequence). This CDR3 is CASSPDGYHNEQFF. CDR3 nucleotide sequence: TGTGCCAGCAGCCCGGACGGGTACCACAATGAGCAGTTCTTC.

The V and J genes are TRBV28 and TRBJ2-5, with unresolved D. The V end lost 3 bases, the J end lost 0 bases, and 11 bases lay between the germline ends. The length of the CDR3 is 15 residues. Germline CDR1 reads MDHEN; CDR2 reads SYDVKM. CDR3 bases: TGTGCCAGCAGTTTCCGTGGGATGGACCAAGAGACCCAGTACTTC. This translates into CASSFRGMDQETQYF.

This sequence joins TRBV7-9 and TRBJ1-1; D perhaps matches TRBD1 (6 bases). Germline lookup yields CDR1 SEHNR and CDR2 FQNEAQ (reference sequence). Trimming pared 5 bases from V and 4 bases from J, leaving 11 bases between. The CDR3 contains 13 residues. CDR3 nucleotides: TGTGCCAGCAGCCCAGCACAGGGCACTGAAGCTTTCTTT. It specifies CASSPAQGTEAFF. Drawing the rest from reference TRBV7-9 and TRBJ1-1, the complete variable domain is DTGVSQNPRHKITKRGQNVTFRCDPISEHNRLYWYRQTLGQGPEFLTYFQNEAQLEKSRLLSDRFSAERPKGSFSTLEIQRTEQGDSAMYLCASSPAQGTEAFFGQGTRLTVV.

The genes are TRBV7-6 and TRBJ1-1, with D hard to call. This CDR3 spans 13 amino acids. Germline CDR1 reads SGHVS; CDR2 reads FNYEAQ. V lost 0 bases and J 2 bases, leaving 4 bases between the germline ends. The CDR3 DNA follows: TGTGCCAGCAGCTTAGCAGCTAACACTGAAGCTTTCTTT. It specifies CASSLAANTEAFF.

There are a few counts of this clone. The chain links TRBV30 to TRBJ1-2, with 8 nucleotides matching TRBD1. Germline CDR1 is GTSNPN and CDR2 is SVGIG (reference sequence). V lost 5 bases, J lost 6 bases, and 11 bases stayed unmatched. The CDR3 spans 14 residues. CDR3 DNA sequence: TGTGCCTGGGCATCCGGGACAGGAGGCGATGGCTACACCTTC. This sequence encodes CAWASGTGGDGYTF. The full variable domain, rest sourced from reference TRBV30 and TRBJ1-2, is SQTIHQWPATLVQPVGSPLSLECTVEGTSNPNLYWYRQAAGRGLQLLFYSVGIGQISSEVPQNLSASRPQDRQFILSSKKLLLSDSGFYLCAWASGTGGDGYTFGSGTRLTVV.

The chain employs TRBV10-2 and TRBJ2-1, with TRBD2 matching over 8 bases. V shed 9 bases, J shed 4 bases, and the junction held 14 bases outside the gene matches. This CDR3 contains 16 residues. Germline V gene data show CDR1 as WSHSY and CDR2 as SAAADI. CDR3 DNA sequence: TGCGCCAGTCTTCCCCCCCGGGAGGGCCTATACAATGAGCAGTTCTTC. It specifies CASLPPREGLYNEQFF.

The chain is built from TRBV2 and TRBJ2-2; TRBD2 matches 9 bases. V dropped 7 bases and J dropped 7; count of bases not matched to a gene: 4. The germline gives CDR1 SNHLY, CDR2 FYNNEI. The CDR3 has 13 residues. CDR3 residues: CASTSGTGGELFF. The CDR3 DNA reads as TGTGCCAGCACTAGCGGGACTGGCGGGGAGCTGTTTTTT.

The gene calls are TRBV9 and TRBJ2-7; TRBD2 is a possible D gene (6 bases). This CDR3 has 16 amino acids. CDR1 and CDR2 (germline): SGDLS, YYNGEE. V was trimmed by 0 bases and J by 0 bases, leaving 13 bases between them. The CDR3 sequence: CASSVGRDPSSYEQYF. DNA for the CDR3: TGTGCCAGCAGCGTAGGGAGGGACCCGAGCTCCTACGAGCAGTACTTC.

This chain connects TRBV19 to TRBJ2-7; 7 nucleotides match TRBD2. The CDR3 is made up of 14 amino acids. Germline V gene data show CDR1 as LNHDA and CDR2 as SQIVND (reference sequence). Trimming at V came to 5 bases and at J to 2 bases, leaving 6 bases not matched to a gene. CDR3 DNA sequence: TGTGCCAGTAGTCCTGCTAGCGGCGCCTACGAGCAGTACTTC. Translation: CASSPASGAYEQYF.

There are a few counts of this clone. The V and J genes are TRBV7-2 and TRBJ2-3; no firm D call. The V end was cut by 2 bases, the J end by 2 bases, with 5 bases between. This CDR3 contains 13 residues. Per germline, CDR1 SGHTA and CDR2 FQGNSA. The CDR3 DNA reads TGTGCCAGCAGCTTATTTCACACAGATACGCAGTATTTT. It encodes CASSLFHTDTQYF.

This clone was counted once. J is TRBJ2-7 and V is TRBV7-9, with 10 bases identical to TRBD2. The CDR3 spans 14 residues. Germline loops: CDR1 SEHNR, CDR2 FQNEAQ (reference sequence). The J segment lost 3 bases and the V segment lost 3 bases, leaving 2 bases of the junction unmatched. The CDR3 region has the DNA TGTGCCAGCAGCTTCAGCGGGAGGGTCTACGAGCAGTACTTC. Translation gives CASSFSGRVYEQYF.

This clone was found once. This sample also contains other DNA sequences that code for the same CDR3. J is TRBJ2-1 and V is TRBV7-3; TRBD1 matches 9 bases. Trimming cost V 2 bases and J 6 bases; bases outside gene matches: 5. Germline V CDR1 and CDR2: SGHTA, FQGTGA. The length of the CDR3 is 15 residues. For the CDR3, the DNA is TGTGCCAGCAGCTTAGCAGGACAGGGGATCAATGAGCAGTTCTTC. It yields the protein CASSLAGQGINEQFF. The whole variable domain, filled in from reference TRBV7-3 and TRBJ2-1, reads GAGVSQTPSNKVTEKGKYVELRCDPISGHTALYWYRQSLGQGPEFLIYFQGTGAADDSGLPNDRFFAVRPEGSVSTLKIQRTERGDSAVYLCASSLAGQGINEQFFGPGTRLTVL.

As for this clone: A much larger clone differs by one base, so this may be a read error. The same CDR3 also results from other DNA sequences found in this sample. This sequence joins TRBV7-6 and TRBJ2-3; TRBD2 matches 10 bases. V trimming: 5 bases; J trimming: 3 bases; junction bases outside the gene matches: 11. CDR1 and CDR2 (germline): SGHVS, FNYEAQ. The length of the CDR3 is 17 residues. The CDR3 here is CASSERLAGEGTDTQYF. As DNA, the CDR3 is TGTGCCAGCAGCGAAAGGCTAGCGGGAGAGGGGACAGATACGCAGTATTTT.

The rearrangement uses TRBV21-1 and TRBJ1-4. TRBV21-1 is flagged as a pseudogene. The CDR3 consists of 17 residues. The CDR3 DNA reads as TGTGCCAGCAGCAAACGTGGGCCAGGGAGATTTGGCGAAAAACTGTTTTTT. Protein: CASSKRGPGRFGEKLFF.

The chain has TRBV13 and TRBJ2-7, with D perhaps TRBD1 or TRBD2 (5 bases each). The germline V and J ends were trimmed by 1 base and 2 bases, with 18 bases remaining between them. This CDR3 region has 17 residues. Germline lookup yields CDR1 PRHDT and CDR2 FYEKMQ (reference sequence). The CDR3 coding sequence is TGTGCCAGCAGCTTAGTTGGTCCCGGGACCCATCCCTACGAGCAGTACTTC. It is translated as CASSLVGPGTHPYEQYF.

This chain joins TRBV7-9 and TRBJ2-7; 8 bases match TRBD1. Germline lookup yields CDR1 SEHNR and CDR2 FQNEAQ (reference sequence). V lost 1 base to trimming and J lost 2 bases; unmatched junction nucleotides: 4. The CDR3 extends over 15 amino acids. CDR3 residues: CASSLVSGGAYEQYF. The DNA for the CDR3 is TGTGCCAGCAGCTTAGTATCAGGGGGCGCCTACGAGCAGTACTTC.

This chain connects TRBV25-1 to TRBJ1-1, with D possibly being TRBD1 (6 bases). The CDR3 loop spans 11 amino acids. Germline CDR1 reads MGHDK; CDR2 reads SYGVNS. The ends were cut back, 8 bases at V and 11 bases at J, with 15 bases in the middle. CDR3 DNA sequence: TGTGCCAGCGGGGGACACCGGGGGGCTTTCTTT. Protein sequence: CASGGHRGAFF.

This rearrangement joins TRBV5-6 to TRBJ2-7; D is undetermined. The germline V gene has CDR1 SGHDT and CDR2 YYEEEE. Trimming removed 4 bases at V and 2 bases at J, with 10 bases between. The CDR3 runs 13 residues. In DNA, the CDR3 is TGTGCCAGCAGCCCACATAACCCCTACGAGCAGTACTTC. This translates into CASSPHNPYEQYF.

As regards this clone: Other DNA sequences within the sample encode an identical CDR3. The CDR3 loop reads CASSQTGNTDTQYF. The CDR3 DNA follows: TGTGCCAGCAGCCAGACAGGGAACACAGATACGCAGTATTTT. V usage is TRBV14 and J usage is TRBJ2-3, with 7 bases fitting TRBD1. J lost 2 bases, V lost 3 bases, and 2 bases had no gene match. The CDR3 runs 14 residues. CDR1 and CDR2 from the germline V gene are SGHDN and FVKESK.

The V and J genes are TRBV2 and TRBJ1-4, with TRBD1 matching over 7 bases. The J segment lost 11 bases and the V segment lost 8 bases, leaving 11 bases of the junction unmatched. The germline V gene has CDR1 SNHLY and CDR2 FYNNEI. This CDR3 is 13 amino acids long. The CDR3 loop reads CASGYDRVEKLFF. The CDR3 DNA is TGTGCCAGCGGGTACGACAGGGTTGAGAAACTGTTTTTT.

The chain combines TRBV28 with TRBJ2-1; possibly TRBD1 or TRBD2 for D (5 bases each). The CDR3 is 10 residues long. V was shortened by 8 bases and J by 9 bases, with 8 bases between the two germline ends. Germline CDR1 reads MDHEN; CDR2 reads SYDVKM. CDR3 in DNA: TGTGCCAGCTCGGGGCCTGAGCAGTTCTTC. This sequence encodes CASSGPEQFF.

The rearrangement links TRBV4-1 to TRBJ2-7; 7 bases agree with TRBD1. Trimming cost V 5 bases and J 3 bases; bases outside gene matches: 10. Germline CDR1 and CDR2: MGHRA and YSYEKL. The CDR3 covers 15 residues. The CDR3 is CASSSPGQKFYEQYF. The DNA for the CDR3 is TGCGCCAGCAGCTCTCCGGGACAGAAATTCTACGAGCAGTACTTC.

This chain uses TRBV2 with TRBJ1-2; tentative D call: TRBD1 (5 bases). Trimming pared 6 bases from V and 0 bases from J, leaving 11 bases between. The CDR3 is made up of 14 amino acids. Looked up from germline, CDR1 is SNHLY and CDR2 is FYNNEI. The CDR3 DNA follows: TGTGCCAGCAGGGGGGTCAGAACTAACTATGGCTACACCTTC. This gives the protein CASRGVRTNYGYTF.

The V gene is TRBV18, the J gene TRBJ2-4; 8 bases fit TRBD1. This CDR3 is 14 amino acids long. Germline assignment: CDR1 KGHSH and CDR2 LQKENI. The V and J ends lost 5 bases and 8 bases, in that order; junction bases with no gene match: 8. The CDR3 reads CASSGGQEGDIQYF. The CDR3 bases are TGTGCCAGCTCAGGGGGACAGGAAGGTGACATTCAGTACTTC.

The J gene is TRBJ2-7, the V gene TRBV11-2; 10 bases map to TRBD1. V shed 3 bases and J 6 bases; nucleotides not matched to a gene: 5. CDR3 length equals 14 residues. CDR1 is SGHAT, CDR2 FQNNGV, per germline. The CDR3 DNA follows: TGTGCCAGCAGCTTGGGACAGGGGTCGCCCGAGCAGTACTTC. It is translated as CASSLGQGSPEQYF.

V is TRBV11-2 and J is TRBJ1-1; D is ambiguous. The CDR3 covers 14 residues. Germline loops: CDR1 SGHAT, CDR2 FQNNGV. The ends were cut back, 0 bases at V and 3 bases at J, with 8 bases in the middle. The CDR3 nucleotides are TGTGCCAGCAGCTTAGATCCGGGCGACACTGAAGCTTTCTTT. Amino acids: CASSLDPGDTEAFF.

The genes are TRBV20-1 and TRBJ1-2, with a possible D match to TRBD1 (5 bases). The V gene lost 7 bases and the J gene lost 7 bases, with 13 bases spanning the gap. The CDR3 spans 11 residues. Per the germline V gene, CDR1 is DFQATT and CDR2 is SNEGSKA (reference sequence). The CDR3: CSEIPRAGYTF. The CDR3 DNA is TGCAGTGAAATCCCCAGGGCTGGCTACACCTTC.

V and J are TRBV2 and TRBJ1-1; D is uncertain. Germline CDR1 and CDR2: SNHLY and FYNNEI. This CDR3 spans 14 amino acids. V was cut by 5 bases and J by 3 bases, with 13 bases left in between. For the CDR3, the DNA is TGTGCCAGCAGTCGGACGGGGAGCGACACTGAAGCTTTCTTT. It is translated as CASSRTGSDTEAFF.

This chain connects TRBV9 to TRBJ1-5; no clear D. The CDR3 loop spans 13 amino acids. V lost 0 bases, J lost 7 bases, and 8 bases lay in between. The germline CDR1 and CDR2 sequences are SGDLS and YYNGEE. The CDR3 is CASSVEGRQPQHF. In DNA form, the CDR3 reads TGTGCCAGCAGCGTAGAAGGGAGGCAGCCCCAGCATTTT.